Below, 32 T cell receptor beta chains from the same sample are listed, as sequenced in a study of T cells after yellow fever vaccination. TCRdb re-analysed the 5' RACE reads in MiXCR, keeping a single row per CDR3 protein. The repertoire includes 500,000 to 650,000 distinct CDR3 sequences, about a sixth of them detected once, and 15% to 20% sits in the top ten. The input for sequencing was PBMCs, taken around 5 days after the first yellow fever vaccination. The receptors were gathered from a young man who received the YFV17D yellow fever vaccine.

This clonotype was counted a single time. The chain links TRBV5-1 to TRBJ2-1; tentatively, D is TRBD1 (5 bases). V was pared by 1 base and J by 8 bases, with 13 bases between. Germline values: CDR1 SGHRS, CDR2 YFSETQ. This CDR3 region has 14 residues. The CDR3, as DNA: TGCGCCAGCAGCTTGCAGGGTGGGTTAGATGAGCAGTTCTTC. This encodes CASSLQGGLDEQFF.

The chain uses TRBV12-3 or TRBV12-4 and TRBJ1-5; possibly TRBD1 for D (5 bases). Trimming stripped 2 bases from V and 0 bases from J, with 8 bases between. This CDR3 has 15 amino acids. The CDR3, as DNA: TGTGCCAGCAGTTTAATCGGGGGTAGCAATCAGCCCCAGCATTTT. Its protein is CASSLIGGSNQPQHF.

This chain links TRBV6-5 with TRBJ2-7; D ambiguous. The CDR3 sequence is 15 residues long. CDR1 MNHEY and CDR2 SVGAGI come from the germline V gene. V was cut by 3 bases and J by 3 bases, with 15 bases left in between. CDR3 coding DNA: TGTGCCAGCAGTTATGATCGGCAGGCATTCTACGAGCAGTACTTC. The encoded protein is CASSYDRQAFYEQYF.

Only a few counts were recorded for this clonotype. Here the CDR3 reads CASGSGNEQFF. In nucleotides, the CDR3 is TGTGCCAGCGGAAGCGGGAATGAGCAGTTCTTC. This chain connects TRBV27 to TRBJ2-1; a possible D gene is TRBD2 (6 bases). Germline values: CDR1 MNHEY, CDR2 SMNVEV (reference sequence). Between the trimmed V and J ends, which lost 8 bases and 7 bases, there was a span of 9 bases. This CDR3 has 11 residues.

This clonotype was detected only a few times. The rearrangement uses TRBV7-9 and TRBJ1-4; a weak D match, TRBD1 (5 bases). CDR1 SEHNR and CDR2 FQNEAQ come from the germline V gene (reference sequence). This CDR3 has 15 amino acids. The ends were cut back, 5 bases at V and 7 bases at J, with 17 bases in the middle. This CDR3 is CASSLMDISGEKLFF. The DNA for the CDR3 is TGTGCCAGCAGCCTCATGGACATTTCGGGTGAAAAACTGTTTTTT.

This clonotype appeared a few times. This chain connects TRBV10-1 to TRBJ2-3; D call uncertain. The germline gives CDR1 WNHNN, CDR2 SYGVQD (reference sequence). There are 13 residues in the CDR3. V dropped 2 bases and J dropped 2 bases, with 5 bases sitting between them. The CDR3 loop is CASSEGVTDTQYF. CDR3 nucleotide sequence: TGCGCCAGCAGTGAGGGAGTCACAGATACGCAGTATTTT.

The sample holds a few counts of this clonotype. This chain uses TRBV4-1 with TRBJ2-6, with a weak D call TRBD2 (6 bases). Germline CDR1 is MGHRA and CDR2 is YSYEKL. The CDR3 sequence is 17 residues long. V lost 1 base and J lost 0, with 10 bases in between. The CDR3, as DNA: TGCGCCAGCAGCCAAGGCGGAGGGTTCTCTGGGGCCAACGTCCTGACTTTC. It translates to CASSQGGGFSGANVLTF.

In this sample, this clonotype turned up many times. V and J are TRBV4-1 and TRBJ1-1; D uncertain. Germline loops: CDR1 MGHRA, CDR2 YSYEKL. This CDR3 is 15 amino acids long. V was shortened by 4 bases and J by 1 base, with 13 bases between the two germline ends. The CDR3 loop is CASSRRRDSNTEAFF. The CDR3, as DNA: TGCGCCAGCAGCCGTAGAAGGGATTCGAACACTGAAGCTTTCTTT.

This clonotype was observed a few times. This sequence joins TRBV7-9 and TRBJ2-3; D remains unclear. The CDR3 length is 14 residues. Trimming took 3 bases from V and 4 from J, leaving 11 bases between them. The germline CDR1 and CDR2 sequences are SEHNR and FQNEAQ (reference sequence). The CDR3 DNA is TGTGCCAGCAGCTTGACTTGGGTGGCAGATACGCAGTATTTT. Protein sequence: CASSLTWVADTQYF.

This clonotype was picked up a small number of times. The chain is built from TRBV7-2 and TRBJ1-4; the D is unclear. Per the germline V gene, CDR1 is SGHTA and CDR2 is FQGNSA. CDR3 length: 16 amino acids. V lost 6 bases, J lost 3 bases, and 17 bases lay in between. The CDR3 region has the DNA TGTGCCAGCAGTCAACAGCCTCGAGGGTCTAATGAAAAACTGTTTTTT. Residues: CASSQQPRGSNEKLFF.

There are a few counts of this clonotype. The J gene is TRBJ2-3, the V gene TRBV7-2; D is unresolved. This CDR3 is built from 14 residues. Trimming removed 1 base at V and 2 bases at J, with 7 bases between. Germline CDR1 and CDR2: SGHTA and FQGNSA. The CDR3 DNA follows: TGTGCCAGCAGCTTAGGCCCTCACACAGATACGCAGTATTTT. This encodes CASSLGPHTDTQYF.

Ten or more counts support this clonotype. The chain uses TRBV2 and TRBJ2-7; D uncertain. V lost 1 base and J 9 bases, leaving 10 bases between the germline ends. The CDR3 runs to 12 residues. Germline values: CDR1 SNHLY, CDR2 FYNNEI. The CDR3, as DNA: TGTGCCAGCAGTGAAGACCAGAACAGGCAGTACTTC. It specifies CASSEDQNRQYF.

This clonotype showed up just a few times. This rearrangement joins TRBV27 to TRBJ1-2; D may be TRBD1 (6 bases). The V gene lost 4 bases and the J gene lost 5 bases, with 17 bases spanning the gap. The CDR3 extends over 15 amino acids. From germline, CDR1 is MNHEY and CDR2 SMNVEV (reference sequence). The CDR3 DNA is TGTGCCAGCAGTTCTGAAGTACTACAGGGATATGGCTACACCTTC. Protein: CASSSEVLQGYGYTF.

The CDR3 DNA follows: TGTGCCAGCTCACCACGTTGGCAAGAGACCCAGTACTTC. This encodes CASSPRWQETQYF. The chain uses TRBV18 and TRBJ2-5, with D uncertain. The CDR3 spans 13 residues. Germline CDR1 is KGHSH and CDR2 is LQKENI. Trimming removed 1 base from V and 2 bases from J, with 5 bases in between.

In DNA form, the CDR3 reads TGTGCCAGCAGCTTAGACAGATCTGAATTGCGTGGCTACACCTTC. Translated, it gives CASSLDRSELRGYTF. The chain employs TRBV7-2 and TRBJ1-2; D uncertain. In germline, CDR1 is SGHTA, CDR2 FQGNSA. Trimming removed 1 base at V and 7 bases at J, with 16 bases between. The CDR3 runs to 15 residues.

This rearrangement joins TRBV20-1 to TRBJ2-1, with no clear D. CDR1 and CDR2 from the germline V gene are DFQATT and SNEGSKA (reference sequence). The V and J ends lost 0 bases and 6 bases respectively, with 6 bases between them. This CDR3 contains 12 residues. The CDR3 region is CSARDRINEQFF. Here the CDR3 DNA reads TGCAGTGCTAGAGATCGTATCAATGAGCAGTTCTTC.

This clonotype was counted only a few times. The V call is TRBV7-2, the J call TRBJ1-4; tentatively, D is TRBD1 (5 bases). Germline CDR1 is SGHTA and CDR2 is FQGNSA. The CDR3 is made up of 14 amino acids. V was trimmed by 4 bases and J by 8 bases, leaving 14 bases between them. Here the CDR3 DNA reads TGTGCCAGCAGCTGGGGGGGAGGGAACGAAAAACTGTTTTTT. It is translated as CASSWGGGNEKLFF.

The chain combines TRBV6-2 or TRBV6-3 with TRBJ1-2; a possible D gene is TRBD1 (6 bases). V shed 6 bases and J shed 0 bases, with 29 bases lying between them. Germline V gene data show CDR1 as MNHEY and CDR2 as SVGEGT. The length of the CDR3 is 20 residues. The CDR3 region has the DNA TGTGCCAGCAGCCGTAGAGGTATAACCTGGACAGCTTTACCTAACTATGGCTACACCTTC. Protein sequence: CASSRRGITWTALPNYGYTF.

Comments on this clonotype: A much larger clone differs from this one at a single base, so this may be a read error. The J gene is TRBJ2-7, the V gene TRBV7-9, with 8 bases that match TRBD1. Germline V gene lookup returns CDR1 SEHNR and CDR2 FQNEAQ (reference sequence). The ends lost 5 bases at V and 5 bases at J; junction bases unmatched: 2. The CDR3 loop spans 12 amino acids. The CDR3 DNA sequence: TGTGCCAGCAGCCGGACAGGGCACGAGCAGTACTTC. As protein: CASSRTGHEQYF.

The rearrangement joins TRBV7-9 to TRBJ1-2; D is undetermined. Trimming pared 7 bases from V and 7 bases from J, leaving 13 bases between. The CDR3 is made up of 12 amino acids. Germline loops: CDR1 SEHNR, CDR2 FQNEAQ (reference sequence). The CDR3 DNA reads TGTGCCAGCAACGACGGAGGGAGTGGCTACACCTTC. Its protein product is CASNDGGSGYTF.

This rearrangement joins TRBV20-1 to TRBJ1-5; possibly TRBD1 for D (5 bases). Germline CDR1 and CDR2: DFQATT and SNEGSKA (reference sequence). Trimming left V 0 bases short and J 7 bases short, with 10 bases between. The CDR3 loop spans 13 amino acids. CDR3 amino acids: CSARDEGAQPQHF. The CDR3 DNA reads TGCAGTGCTAGAGATGAAGGGGCCCAGCCCCAGCATTTT.

V usage is TRBV20-1 and J usage is TRBJ1-2; D uncertain. Germline V lookup: CDR1 DFQATT, CDR2 SNEGSKA (reference sequence). V lost 3 bases and J lost 9, with 14 bases in between. The CDR3 is 12 residues long. The CDR3 DNA sequence: TGCAGTGCTAGCTGGAGCGGCGTTCGCTACACCTTC. Protein product: CSASWSGVRYTF.

This clonotype was detected ten times or more. This chain joins TRBV7-2 and TRBJ1-5; a weak D match, TRBD1 (6 bases). Germline V gene lookup returns CDR1 SGHTA and CDR2 FQGNSA. This CDR3 region has 13 residues. V shed 3 bases and J shed 4 bases, with 7 bases lying between them. The CDR3 loop reads CASSFTGNQPQHF. The CDR3 DNA reads TGTGCCAGCAGCTTTACAGGGAATCAGCCCCAGCATTTT. Full variable domain (rest looked up from reference TRBV7-2 and TRBJ1-5): GAGVSQSPSNKVTEKGKDVELRCDPISGHTALYWYRQSLGQGLEFLIYFQGNSAPDKSGLPSDRFSAERTGGSVSTLTIQRTQQEDSAVYLCASSFTGNQPQHFGDGTRLSIL.

This chain connects TRBV6-2 or TRBV6-3 to TRBJ2-3, with TRBD1 identical over 9 bases. The V gene end was trimmed by 2 bases and the J gene end by 3 bases; junction bases not matched to a gene: 15. Per germline, CDR1 MNHEY and CDR2 SVGEGT. This CDR3 is 19 amino acids long. The CDR3 spells CASSYTLSPATGGTDTQYF. The CDR3 DNA reads TGTGCCAGCAGTTACACTTTGAGTCCGGCGACAGGGGGGACAGATACGCAGTATTTT.

The V call is TRBV27, the J call TRBJ2-1; no definite D call. Germline CDR1 reads MNHEY; CDR2 reads SMNVEV (reference sequence). This CDR3 region has 13 residues. Trimming pared 2 bases from V and 7 bases from J, leaving 9 bases between. CDR3 region: CASSLSLRNEQFF. As DNA, the CDR3 is TGTGCCAGCAGTTTAAGTCTGCGGAATGAGCAGTTCTTC.

This clonotype was observed a handful of times. This chain uses TRBV10-3 with TRBJ2-1, with D possibly TRBD2 on 5 matching bases. Germline V gene data show CDR1 as ENHRY and CDR2 as SYGVKD. The CDR3 is 13 residues long. Trimming pared 10 bases from V and 9 bases from J, leaving 19 bases between. As DNA, the CDR3 is TGTGCCACCGGGCCATGGGAACGGGGTGAGCAGTTCTTC. Residues: CATGPWERGEQFF.

In this sample, this clonotype turned up a few times. The chain recombines TRBV18 with TRBJ1-5; 7 bases line up with TRBD1. This CDR3 is built from 15 residues. Per the germline V gene, CDR1 is KGHSH and CDR2 is LQKENI. V dropped 5 bases and J dropped 5; count of bases not matched to a gene: 9. CDR3 nucleotide sequence: TGTGCCAGCTCATCTGCCGGGACAGACTATCAGCCCCAGCATTTT. This translates into CASSSAGTDYQPQHF. The whole variable domain, filled in from reference TRBV18 and TRBJ1-5, reads NAGVMQNPRHLVRRRGQEARLRCSPMKGHSHVYWYRQLPEEGLKFMVYLQKENIIDESGMPKERFSAEFPKEGPSILRIQQVVRGDSAAYFCASSSAGTDYQPQHFGDGTRLSIL.

The rearrangement joins TRBV6-1 to TRBJ1-2; TRBD1 matches at 7 bases. The J segment lost 4 bases and the V segment lost 5 bases, leaving 16 bases of the junction unmatched. CDR1 is MNHNS and CDR2 is SASEGT in the germline V gene. This CDR3 is built from 17 residues. The CDR3 here is CASSPSSRQGRGYGYTF. DNA of the CDR3: TGTGCCAGCAGTCCTTCATCTAGACAGGGAAGGGGCTATGGCTACACCTTC.

The sample holds many counts of this clonotype. The V call is TRBV7-8, the J call TRBJ2-2, with 9 bases aligning to TRBD2. Germline V gene lookup returns CDR1 SGHVS and CDR2 FQNEAQ. The CDR3 spans 16 residues. J lost 0 bases, V lost 6 bases, and 5 bases had no gene match. This chain's CDR3 is CASRELAGANTGELFF. CDR3 nucleotides: TGTGCCAGCAGAGAATTAGCGGGGGCGAACACCGGGGAGCTGTTTTTT.

This clonotype was observed a handful of times. This rearrangement joins TRBV2 to TRBJ1-3, with D unclear. CDR3 length: 14 residues. The V and J ends lost 7 bases and 2 bases respectively, with 12 bases between them. Looked up from germline, CDR1 is SNHLY and CDR2 is FYNNEI. CDR3 DNA sequence: TGTGCCAGCACCAGTTCAGCGGCTGGAAACACCATATATTTT. Translating it yields CASTSSAAGNTIYF.

This clonotype was observed many times. The rearrangement uses TRBV5-1 and TRBJ2-2, with D tentatively TRBD1 (5 bases). The ends were cut back, 4 bases at V and 3 bases at J, with 7 bases in the middle. CDR3 length equals 13 residues. Per germline, CDR1 SGHRS and CDR2 YFSETQ. The CDR3 spells CASSDSDTGELFF. For the CDR3, the DNA is TGCGCCAGCAGCGACAGTGACACCGGGGAGCTGTTTTTT.

The rearrangement joins TRBV5-5 to TRBJ1-3, with D uncertain. Trimming removed 3 bases from V and 4 bases from J, with 14 bases in between. This CDR3 has 15 amino acids. Looked up from germline, CDR1 is SGHKS and CDR2 is YYEKEE (reference sequence). The CDR3 sequence: CASSSGLNPGNTIYF. The CDR3 nucleotides read TGTGCCAGCAGCTCCGGACTGAACCCAGGAAACACCATATATTTT.